This is a list of T cell receptor beta chains from one sample in a study of neurological immune-mediated disorders. TCRdb processed the 5' RACE reads anew with MiXCR; each CDR3 protein has one entry. The sample holds 53,000 or so distinct CDR3 sequences, roughly 7.7% seen once. The specimen sequenced was PBMCs. These receptor sequences come from a woman aged 40-49 years in good health. CDR3s leave out the opening cysteine and the closing phenylalanine or tryptophan.

TRBJ1-1	TRBV30	AWSVAENTEAF
TRBJ1-1	TRBV7-3	ASSPSPTGDTEAF
TRBJ1-5	TRBV12-3/TRBV12-4	ASSTTGVRNQPQH
TRBJ2-1	TRBV20-1	SARDTARPYNEQF
TRBJ2-1	TRBV12-3/TRBV12-4	ASSYMTGTIGNEQF
TRBJ2-2	TRBV7-8	ASSLLSVGSNTGELF
TRBJ2-3	TRBV4-3	ASSQEREPFTDTQY
TRBJ2-7	TRBV5-5	ASSRDRGDSYEQY
TRBJ2-7	TRBV5-1	ASSTTSDHYEQY
TRBJ1-1	TRBV5-5	ASSLATGSSYAEAF
TRBJ1-4	TRBV20-1	SAATRQANEKLF
TRBJ2-3	TRBV15	ATSRDQAGGPDTQY
TRBJ2-5	TRBV14	ASSPQMRIARQETQY
TRBJ2-7	TRBV6-5	ASSYNRFSSYEQY
TRBJ1-2	TRBV12-3/TRBV12-4	ASSPRRQGVRGYT
TRBJ1-2	TRBV20-1	SARPRDRPVNYGYT
TRBJ1-1	TRBV7-8	ASSGSSGVDTEAF
TRBJ2-2	TRBV20-1	SASGQGNTGELF
TRBJ2-1	TRBV20-1	SAIKGWTSGSGEQF
TRBJ2-1	TRBV12-3/TRBV12-4	ASSLVSSGAYNEQF